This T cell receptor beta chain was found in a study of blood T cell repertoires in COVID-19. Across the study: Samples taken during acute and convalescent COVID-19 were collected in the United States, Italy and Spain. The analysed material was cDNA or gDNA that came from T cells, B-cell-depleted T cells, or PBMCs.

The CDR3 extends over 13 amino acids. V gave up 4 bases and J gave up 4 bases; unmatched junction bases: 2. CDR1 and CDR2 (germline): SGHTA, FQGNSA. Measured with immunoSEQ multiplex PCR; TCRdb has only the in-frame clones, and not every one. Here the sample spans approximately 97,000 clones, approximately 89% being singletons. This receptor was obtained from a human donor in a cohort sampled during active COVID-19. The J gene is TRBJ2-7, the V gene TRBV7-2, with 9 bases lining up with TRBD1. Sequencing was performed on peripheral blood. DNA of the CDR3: TGTGCCAGCAGCTGGGGGACAGGGTACGAGCAGTACTTC. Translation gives CASSWGTGYEQYF.